Here is one TCR beta chain with its context. The target antigen is unknown. This entry is derived from a study of shared clonotypes between healthy human individuals. Study-wide results and caveats: Donor scarcity curtailed the genetic and exposure-history diversity represented herein.

Clones were read by immunoSEQ multiplex PCR, and TCRdb kept only the in-frame ones, dropping some. The repertoire holds about 800,000 clones, 90% to 97% seen once, with roughly 0.23% in the top ten. CDR1 and CDR2 (germline): SQVTM, ANQGSEA. V lost 6 bases, J lost 2 bases, and 10 bases lay in between. The CDR3 has 13 residues. CD45RO-negative cells were positively selected for CCR7, leaving out terminally differentiated effector memory CD45RA+ cells. Sample: naive CD8+ T cells sorted from blood. The gene calls are TRBV29-1 and TRBJ2-2; D is ambiguous. This clonotype originated in a man aged 30 to 39 in good health. The CDR3, as DNA: TGCAGCGTGTGGGCAGAAAACACCGGGGAGCTGTTTTTT. This translates into CSVWAENTGELFF.